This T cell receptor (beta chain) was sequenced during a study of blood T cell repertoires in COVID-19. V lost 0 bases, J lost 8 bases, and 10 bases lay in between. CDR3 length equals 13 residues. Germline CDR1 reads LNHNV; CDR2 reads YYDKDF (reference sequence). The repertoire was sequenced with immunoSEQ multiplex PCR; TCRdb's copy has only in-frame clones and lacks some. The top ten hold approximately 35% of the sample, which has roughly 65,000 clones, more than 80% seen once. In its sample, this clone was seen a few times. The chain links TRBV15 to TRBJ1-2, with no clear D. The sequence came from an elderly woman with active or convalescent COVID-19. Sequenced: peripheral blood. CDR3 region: CATSRDRLEGYTF. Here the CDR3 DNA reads TGTGCCACCAGCAGAGATCGTTTAGAAGGCTACACCTTC.